Listed below are T cell receptor beta chains from one sample, sequenced in a study of T cells in Graves' hyperthyroidism and ophthalmopathy. TCRdb re-called the multiplex PCR reads through MiXCR, storing one row per CDR3 protein. The table lists about 640,000 distinct CDR3 sequences, roughly 15% of them singletons. Sequencing input: blood. These receptors came from a woman between 50 and 59 years old with Graves' ophthalmopathy. Each CDR3 is given with its conserved first and last residue. Fields, in order: clone size, J gene, V gene, D gene, CDR3 DNA, CDR3 protein. D genes are given only for firm matches. Rows may omit the clone size; those that give it use once, few, many or a size class.

>many|TRBJ1-1|TRBV2|-
TGTGCCAGCACCAAACTGGGGGGCTCGAACACTGAAGCTTTCTTT
CASTKLGGSNTEAFF
>many|TRBJ1-2|TRBV3-1|-
TGTGCCAGCAGCCAGGGCAACGCTAACTATGGCTACACCTTC
CASSQGNANYGYTF
>many|TRBJ2-1|TRBV11-3|-
TGTGCCAGCAGCTTTGGAGGGGGAACCAATGAGCAGTTCTTC
CASSFGGGTNEQFF
>-|TRBJ2-1|TRBV7-2|TRBD1
TGTGCTAGCAAAAGGACAGGGGTTAATGGGCAGTTCTTC
CASKRTGVNGQFF
>many|TRBJ2-1|TRBV12-5|TRBD2
TGTGCTAGTGGTTTGGTCTTAGGACTAGCTCAAAATGAGCAGTTCTTC
CASGLVLGLAQNEQFF
>many|TRBJ1-2|TRBV28|-
TGTGCCAGCAGTTTACCAGGGTTAAACTATGGCTACACCTTC
CASSLPGLNYGYTF
>many|TRBJ1-2|TRBV20-1|-
TGCAGTGCTCAACTCCCAGGGACCTATGGCTACACCTTC
CSAQLPGTYGYTF
>many|TRBJ2-2|TRBV2|TRBD2
TGTGCCAGCAACTTGCTGACTAGCGGTGCGACCGGGGAGCTGTTTTTT
CASNLLTSGATGELFF
>few|TRBJ1-5|TRBV9|-
TGTGCCAGCAGCGTATCTGGGGGGGAAAATCAGCCCCAGCATTTT
CASSVSGGENQPQHF
>few|TRBJ2-3|TRBV7-3|TRBD2
TGTGCCAGCAGCTTACCTGGGGGGGGTGCAGATACGCAGTATTTT
CASSLPGGGADTQYF
>few|TRBJ2-2|TRBV7-3|TRBD2
TGTGCCAGCAGCGCGACCGGGACTAAAAACACCGGGGAGCTGTTTTTT
CASSATGTKNTGELFF
>-|TRBJ1-3|TRBV6-1|-
TGTGCCAGCAGTGAATCGGGAACAAACACCATATATTTT
CASSESGTNTIYF
>many|TRBJ2-1|TRBV20-1|TRBD2
TGCAGTGCTAGAGATTTGCTAGCGGGCTACAATGAGCAGTTCTTC
CSARDLLAGYNEQFF
>many|TRBJ2-3|TRBV2|-
TGTGCCAGCAGTGAGACCCAGCAGGGGAGAGATACGCAGTATTTT
CASSETQQGRDTQYF
>many|TRBJ2-1|TRBV27|TRBD1
TGTGCCAGCAGCATGGACAGGGGGCTCGGGGAGCAGTTCTTC
CASSMDRGLGEQFF
>many|TRBJ2-2|TRBV7-2|-
TGTGCCAGCAGCTTACAACAGTTGGGTACCACCGGGGAGCTGTTTTTT
CASSLQQLGTTGELFF
>few|TRBJ2-3|TRBV4-3|TRBD2
TGCGCCAGCAGCCAACGAGAGACTAGCTATTCAACAGATACGCAGTATTTT
CASSQRETSYSTDTQYF
>many|TRBJ2-3|TRBV28|-
TGTGCCAGCAGCCAAAACGGAGGAGATACGCAGTATTTT
CASSQNGGDTQYF
>-|TRBJ2-2|TRBV18|TRBD2
TGTGCCAGCTCATCCAGACTAGCGGCAGACACCGGGGAGCTGTTTTTT
CASSSRLAADTGELFF
>few|TRBJ2-1|TRBV10-3|TRBD2
TGTGCCATCACCGAGCGGGAGTTAGGCAATGAGCAGTTCTTC
CAITERELGNEQFF
>many|TRBJ2-1|TRBV7-6|TRBD2
TGTGCCAGCAGCTCGAGCGGGAGTAACACCTACAATGAGCAGTTCTTC
CASSSSGSNTYNEQFF
>many|TRBJ2-2|TRBV18|-
TGTGCCAGCTCACCGATGACTCGACCCGGGGAGCTGTTTTTT
CASSPMTRPGELFF
>many|TRBJ2-1|TRBV20-1|-
TGCAGTGCTTTAGACAGATTGGGGTACAATGAGCAGTTCTTC
CSALDRLGYNEQFF
>many|TRBJ1-1|TRBV12-3/TRBV12-4|-
TGTGCCAGCAGCCAGGTCGGGGGGGGAAAAAACACTGAAGCTTTCTTT
CASSQVGGGKNTEAFF
>-|TRBJ2-1|TRBV7-2|-
TGTGCCAGCAGCTTCCGGGTCTCCTCTAGAAATGAGCAGTTCTTC
CASSFRVSSRNEQFF
>many|TRBJ2-1|TRBV28|-
TGTGCCAGCCAGGGGGGCTACGATGTGGGCATCTACAATGAGCAGTTCTTC
CASQGGYDVGIYNEQFF
>many|TRBJ2-1|TRBV7-3|TRBD2
TGTGCCAGCAGCCACCATACGACCGCGGGACTAGGGTACAATGAGCAGTTCTTC
CASSHHTTAGLGYNEQFF
>many|TRBJ2-7|TRBV2|-
TGTGCCAGCAGTTTAAGACTATTAGCCTACGAGCAGTACTTC
CASSLRLLAYEQYF
>-|TRBJ2-5|TRBV10-3|-
TGTGCCATCAGTGGGAGGGAAGCGGAGACCCAGTACTTC
CAISGREAETQYF
>-|TRBJ2-5|TRBV4-1|TRBD1
TGCGCCAGCAGCCGAGGGACAGGGAGACAAGAGACCCAGTACTTC
CASSRGTGRQETQYF
>many|TRBJ1-6|TRBV28|-
TGTGCCAGCAGTTCAAATTTGGCCGGGACTGGGCTTTTCCATAATTCACCCCTCCACTTT
CASSSNLAGTGLFHNSPLHF
>-|TRBJ2-7|TRBV5-1|TRBD2
TGCGCCAGCAGCTTGCCAACAGCGGGAGGTTCCTACGAGCAGTACTTC
CASSLPTAGGSYEQYF
>many|TRBJ2-1|TRBV12-3/TRBV12-4|-
TGTGCCAGCAGTTTAAGGGGGGGAGCCTACAATGAGCAGTTCTTC
CASSLRGGAYNEQFF
>few|TRBJ2-5|TRBV7-8|-
TGTGCCAGCGCCGAAGGGCTGCCGTACCAAGAGACCCAGTACTTC
CASAEGLPYQETQYF
>-|TRBJ1-1|TRBV18|-
TGTGCCAGCTCACCACGAAAAACAGGGACTGAAGCTTTCTTT
CASSPRKTGTEAFF
>-|TRBJ2-5|TRBV20-1|TRBD2
TGCAGTGCTGGGACTAGCGGGAGGGCTCAAGAGACCCAGTACTTC
CSAGTSGRAQETQYF
>-|TRBJ1-1|TRBV12-3/TRBV12-4|TRBD1
TGTACCAGCAGCAAGGACAGGGTGAACACTGAAGCTTTCTTT
CTSSKDRVNTEAFF
>few|TRBJ2-7|TRBV4-3|TRBD1
TGCGCCAGCAGCCAAGAACAGGGGGCCCCCTACGAGCAGTACTTC
CASSQEQGAPYEQYF
>many|TRBJ2-4|TRBV13|-
TGTGCCAGCAGGAACGGACTAGCCAAAAACATTCAGTACTTC
CASRNGLAKNIQYF
>few|TRBJ2-2|TRBV29-1|TRBD1
TGCAGCGCTAAAACGAGACCGGGACAGGGTTTCACCGGGGAGCTGTTTTTT
CSAKTRPGQGFTGELFF
>-|TRBJ2-7|TRBV6-2/TRBV6-3|-
TGTGCCAGCAGCAACGCGGGTCCGAACTACGAGCAGTACTTC
CASSNAGPNYEQYF
>many|TRBJ2-5|TRBV20-1|TRBD2
TGCAGTGCTAGACGTTCACACGGGACTAGCGGGAGTAGGGAGACCCAGTACTTC
CSARRSHGTSGSRETQYF
>many|TRBJ2-1|TRBV20-1|TRBD2
TGCAGTGCTGGGGGACTAGCGGGTGACAATGAGCAGTTCTTC
CSAGGLAGDNEQFF
>few|TRBJ2-2|TRBV29-1|TRBD1
TGCAGCGTTCAGGGACAGGGAACCGGGGAGCTGTTTTTT
CSVQGQGTGELFF
>many|TRBJ1-2|TRBV28|-
TGTGCCAGCAGTTCCCCCTCGGACAGACTGGCTGGCTACACCTTC
CASSSPSDRLAGYTF
>many|TRBJ1-4|TRBV7-9|TRBD1
TGTGCCAGCAGCTTGCCGGGACAGGGGGTTGAAAAACTGTTTTTT
CASSLPGQGVEKLFF
>many|TRBJ2-5|TRBV7-9|TRBD2
TGTGCCAGCAGCTCCGGGGTGGTAGCGGGAGTGGAGACCCAGTACTTC
CASSSGVVAGVETQYF
>many|TRBJ2-3|TRBV7-9|-
TGTGCCAGCAGCCCGGGGGCCGTCTCGGGGGATACGCAGTATTTT
CASSPGAVSGDTQYF